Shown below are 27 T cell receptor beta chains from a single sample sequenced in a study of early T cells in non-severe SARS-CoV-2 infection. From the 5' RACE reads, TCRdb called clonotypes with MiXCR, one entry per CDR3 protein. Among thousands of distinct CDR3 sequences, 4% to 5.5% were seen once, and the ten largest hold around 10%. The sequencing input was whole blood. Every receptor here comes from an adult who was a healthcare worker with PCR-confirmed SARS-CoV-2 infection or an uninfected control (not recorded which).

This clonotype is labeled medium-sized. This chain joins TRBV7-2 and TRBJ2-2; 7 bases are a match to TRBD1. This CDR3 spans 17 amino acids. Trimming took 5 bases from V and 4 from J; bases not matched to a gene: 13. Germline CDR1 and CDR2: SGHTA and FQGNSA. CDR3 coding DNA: TGTGCCAGCAGCCTTAACCGACAGGGCTACTCCACCGGGGAGCTGTTTTTT. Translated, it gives CASSLNRQGYSTGELFF. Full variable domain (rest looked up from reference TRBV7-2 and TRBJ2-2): GAGVSQSPSNKVTEKGKDVELRCDPISGHTALYWYRQSLGQGLEFLIYFQGNSAPDKSGLPSDRFSAERTGGSVSTLTIQRTQQEDSAVYLCASSLNRQGYSTGELFFGEGSRLTVL.

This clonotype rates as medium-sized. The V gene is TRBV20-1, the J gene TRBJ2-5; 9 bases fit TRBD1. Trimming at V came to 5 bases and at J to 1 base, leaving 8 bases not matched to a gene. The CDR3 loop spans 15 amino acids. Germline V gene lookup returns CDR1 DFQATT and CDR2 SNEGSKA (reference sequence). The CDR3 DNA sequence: TGCAGTGCTCCCAAGGGACAGGGAACCCAAGAGACCCAGTACTTC. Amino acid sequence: CSAPKGQGTQETQYF.

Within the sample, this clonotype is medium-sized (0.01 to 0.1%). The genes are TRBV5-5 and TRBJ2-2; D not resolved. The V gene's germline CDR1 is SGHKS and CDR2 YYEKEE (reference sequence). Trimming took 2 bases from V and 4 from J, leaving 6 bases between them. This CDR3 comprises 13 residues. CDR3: CASSFGLTGELFF. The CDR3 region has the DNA TGTGCCAGCAGCTTTGGTCTCACCGGGGAGCTGTTTTTT.

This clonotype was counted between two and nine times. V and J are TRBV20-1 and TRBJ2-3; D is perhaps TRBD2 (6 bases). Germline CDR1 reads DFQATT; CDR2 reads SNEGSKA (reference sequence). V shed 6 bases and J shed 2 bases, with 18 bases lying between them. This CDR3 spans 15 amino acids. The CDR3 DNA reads TGCAGTGCACCCGAGGCGCGGGACGCCACAGATACGCAGTATTTT. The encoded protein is CSAPEARDATDTQYF.

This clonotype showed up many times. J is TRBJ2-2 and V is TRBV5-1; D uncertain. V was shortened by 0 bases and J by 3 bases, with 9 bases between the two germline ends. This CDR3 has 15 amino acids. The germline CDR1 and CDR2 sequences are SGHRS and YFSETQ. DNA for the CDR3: TGCGCCAGCAGCTTGGTTCCTCTGGACACCGGGGAGCTGTTTTTT. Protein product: CASSLVPLDTGELFF.

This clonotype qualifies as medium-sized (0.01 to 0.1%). DNA for the CDR3: TGTGCCAGCAGCTCGACTAGCGGACACCCGAAATCCGAGACAGATACGCAGTATTTT. This codes for CASSSTSGHPKSETDTQYF. The chain has TRBV7-9 and TRBJ2-3; 9 positions agree with TRBD2. The length of the CDR3 is 19 residues. Trimming cost V 4 bases and J 3 bases; bases outside gene matches: 17. Germline assignment: CDR1 SEHNR and CDR2 FQNEAQ (reference sequence).

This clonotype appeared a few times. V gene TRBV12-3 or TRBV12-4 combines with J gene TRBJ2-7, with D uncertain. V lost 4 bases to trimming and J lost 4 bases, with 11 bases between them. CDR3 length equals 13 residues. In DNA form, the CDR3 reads TGTGCCAGCAGTTCATCGACTCATTACGAGCAGTACGTC. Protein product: CASSSSTHYEQYV.

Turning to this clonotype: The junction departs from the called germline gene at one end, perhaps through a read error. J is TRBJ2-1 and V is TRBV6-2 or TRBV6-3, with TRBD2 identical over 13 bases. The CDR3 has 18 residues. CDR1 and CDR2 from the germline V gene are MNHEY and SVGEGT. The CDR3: CAISLSPGLAGKLGEQFF. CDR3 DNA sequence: TGTGCCATCAGTCTTTCTCCGGGACTAGCGGGAAAGTTGGGTGAGCAGTTCTTC.

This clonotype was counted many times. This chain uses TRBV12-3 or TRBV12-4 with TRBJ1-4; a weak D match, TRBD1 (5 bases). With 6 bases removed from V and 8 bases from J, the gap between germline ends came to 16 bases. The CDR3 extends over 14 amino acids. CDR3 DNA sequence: TGTGCCAGCAGCCCTCAGGGAAAGAGGGAAAAACTGTTTTTT. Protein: CASSPQGKREKLFF.

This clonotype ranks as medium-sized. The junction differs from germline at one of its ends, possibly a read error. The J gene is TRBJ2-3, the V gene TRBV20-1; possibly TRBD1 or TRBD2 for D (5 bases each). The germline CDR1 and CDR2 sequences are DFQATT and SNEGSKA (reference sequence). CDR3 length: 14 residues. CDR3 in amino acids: CSGRERYGGDTQYF. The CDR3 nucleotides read TGCAGTGGTAGAGAGCGGTATGGGGGAGATACGCAGTATTTT.

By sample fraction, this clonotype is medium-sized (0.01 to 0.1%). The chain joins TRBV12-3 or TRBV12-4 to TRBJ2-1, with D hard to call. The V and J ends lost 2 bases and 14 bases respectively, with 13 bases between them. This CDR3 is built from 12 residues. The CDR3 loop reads CASSLQGFSEFF. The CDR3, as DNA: TGTGCCAGCAGTTTACAAGGGTTTTCGGAGTTCTTC.

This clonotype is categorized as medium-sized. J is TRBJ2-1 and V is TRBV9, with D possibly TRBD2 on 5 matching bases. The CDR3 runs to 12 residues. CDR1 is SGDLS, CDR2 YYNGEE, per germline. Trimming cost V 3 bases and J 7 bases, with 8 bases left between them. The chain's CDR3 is CASSGTLNEQFF. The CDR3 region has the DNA TGTGCCAGCAGCGGGACTCTGAATGAGCAGTTCTTC.

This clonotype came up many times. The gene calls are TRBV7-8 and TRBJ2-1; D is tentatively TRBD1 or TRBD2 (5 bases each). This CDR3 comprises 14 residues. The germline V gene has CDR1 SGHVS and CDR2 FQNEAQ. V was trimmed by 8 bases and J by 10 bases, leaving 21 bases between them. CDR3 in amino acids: CASGLPGSLSEQFF. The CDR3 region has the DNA TGTGCCAGCGGGCTACCAGGGAGTCTTTCGGAGCAGTTCTTC.

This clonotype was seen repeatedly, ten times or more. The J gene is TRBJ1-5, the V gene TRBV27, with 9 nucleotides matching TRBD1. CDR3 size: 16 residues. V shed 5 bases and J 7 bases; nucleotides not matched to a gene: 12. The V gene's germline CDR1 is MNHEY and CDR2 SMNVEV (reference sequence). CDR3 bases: TGTGCCAGCAGTCTTAGCCCACAGGGGGCTAGCCAGCCCCAGCATTTT. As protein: CASSLSPQGASQPQHF.

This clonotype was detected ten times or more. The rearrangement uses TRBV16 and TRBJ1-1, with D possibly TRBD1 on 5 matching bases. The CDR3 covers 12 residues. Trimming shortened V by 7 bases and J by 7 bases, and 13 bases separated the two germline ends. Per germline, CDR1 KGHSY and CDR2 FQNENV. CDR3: CASTPGGVEAFF. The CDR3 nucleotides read TGTGCCAGCACCCCGGGGGGGGTTGAAGCTTTCTTT.

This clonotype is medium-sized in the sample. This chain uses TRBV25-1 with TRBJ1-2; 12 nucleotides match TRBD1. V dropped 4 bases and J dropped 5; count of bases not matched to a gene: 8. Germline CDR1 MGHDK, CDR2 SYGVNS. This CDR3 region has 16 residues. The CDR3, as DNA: TGTGCCAGCAGTGGCCCCCCGGGACAGGGGGCTTATGGCTACACCTTC. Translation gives CASSGPPGQGAYGYTF.

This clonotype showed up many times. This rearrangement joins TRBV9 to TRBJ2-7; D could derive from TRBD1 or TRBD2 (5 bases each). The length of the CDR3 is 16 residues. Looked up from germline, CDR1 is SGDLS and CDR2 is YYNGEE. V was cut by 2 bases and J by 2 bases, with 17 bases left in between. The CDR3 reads CASSVGPFGDPYEQYF. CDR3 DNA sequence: TGTGCCAGCAGCGTTGGTCCCTTTGGGGACCCCTACGAGCAGTACTTC. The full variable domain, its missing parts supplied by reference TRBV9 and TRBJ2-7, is DSGVTQTPKHLITATGQRVTLRCSPRSGDLSVYWYQQSLDQGLQFLIQYYNGEERAKGNILERFSAQQFPDLHSELNLSSLELGDSALYFCASSVGPFGDPYEQYFGPGTRLTVT.

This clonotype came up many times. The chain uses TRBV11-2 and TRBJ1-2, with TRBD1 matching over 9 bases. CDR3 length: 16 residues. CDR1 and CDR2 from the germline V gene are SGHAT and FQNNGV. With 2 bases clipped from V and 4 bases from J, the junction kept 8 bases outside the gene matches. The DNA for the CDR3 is TGTGCCAGCAGCTTAACAGGGGGCTTTTCCCTCTATGGCTACACCTTC. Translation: CASSLTGGFSLYGYTF.

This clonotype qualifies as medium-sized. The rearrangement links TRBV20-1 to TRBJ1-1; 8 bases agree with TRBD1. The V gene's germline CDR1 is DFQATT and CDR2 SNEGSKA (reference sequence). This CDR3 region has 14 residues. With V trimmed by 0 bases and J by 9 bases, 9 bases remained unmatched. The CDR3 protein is CSARDPGQGGKAFF. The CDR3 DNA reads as TGCAGTGCTAGAGATCCTGGACAGGGCGGGAAAGCTTTCTTT.

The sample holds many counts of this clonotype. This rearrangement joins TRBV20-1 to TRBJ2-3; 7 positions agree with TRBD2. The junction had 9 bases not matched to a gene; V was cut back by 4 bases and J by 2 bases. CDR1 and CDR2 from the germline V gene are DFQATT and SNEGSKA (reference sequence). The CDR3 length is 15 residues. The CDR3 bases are TGCAGTGCTACCCGGGAGGTCCATCACACAGATACGCAGTATTTT. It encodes CSATREVHHTDTQYF.

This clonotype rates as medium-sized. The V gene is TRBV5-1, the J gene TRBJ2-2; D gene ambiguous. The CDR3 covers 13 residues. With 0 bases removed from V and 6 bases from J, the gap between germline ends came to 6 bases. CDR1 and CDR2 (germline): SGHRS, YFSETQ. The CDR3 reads CASSLAVAGELFF. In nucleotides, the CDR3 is TGCGCCAGCAGCTTGGCCGTAGCCGGGGAGCTGTTTTTT.

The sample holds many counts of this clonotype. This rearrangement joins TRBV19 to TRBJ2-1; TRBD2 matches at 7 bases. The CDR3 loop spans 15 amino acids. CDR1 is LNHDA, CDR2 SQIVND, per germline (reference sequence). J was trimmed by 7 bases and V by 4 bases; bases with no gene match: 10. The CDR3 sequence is CASSSGVAGPNEQFF. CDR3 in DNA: TGTGCCAGTAGTAGCGGGGTAGCGGGCCCTAATGAGCAGTTCTTC.

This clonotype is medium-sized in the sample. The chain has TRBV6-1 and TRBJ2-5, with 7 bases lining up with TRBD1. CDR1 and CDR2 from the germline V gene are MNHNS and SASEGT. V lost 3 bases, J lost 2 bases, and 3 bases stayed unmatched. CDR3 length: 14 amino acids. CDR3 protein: CASSDPDRQETQYF. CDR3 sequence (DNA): TGTGCCAGCAGTGACCCGGACAGGCAAGAGACCCAGTACTTC.

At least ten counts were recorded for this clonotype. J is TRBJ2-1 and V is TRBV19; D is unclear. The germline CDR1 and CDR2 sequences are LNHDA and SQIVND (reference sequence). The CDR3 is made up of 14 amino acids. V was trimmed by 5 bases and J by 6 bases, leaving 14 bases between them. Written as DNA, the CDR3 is TGTGCCAGTAGTTCCGGCCCTGGGCCCAATGAGCAGTTCTTC. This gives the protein CASSSGPGPNEQFF.

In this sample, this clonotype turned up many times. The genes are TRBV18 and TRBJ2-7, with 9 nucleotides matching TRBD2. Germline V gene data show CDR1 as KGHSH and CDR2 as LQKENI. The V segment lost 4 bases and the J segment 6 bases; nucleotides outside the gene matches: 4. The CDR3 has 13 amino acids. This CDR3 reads CASSLGAGGEQYV. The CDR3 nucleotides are TGTGCCAGCTCACTGGGAGCGGGAGGCGAGCAGTACGTC.

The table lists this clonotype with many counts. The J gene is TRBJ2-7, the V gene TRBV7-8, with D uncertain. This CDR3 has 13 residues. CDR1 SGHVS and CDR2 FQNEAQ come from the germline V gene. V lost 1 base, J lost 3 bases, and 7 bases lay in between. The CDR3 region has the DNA TGTGCCAGCAGCTTAGGAGTGGACTACGAGCAGTACGTC. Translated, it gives CASSLGVDYEQYV.

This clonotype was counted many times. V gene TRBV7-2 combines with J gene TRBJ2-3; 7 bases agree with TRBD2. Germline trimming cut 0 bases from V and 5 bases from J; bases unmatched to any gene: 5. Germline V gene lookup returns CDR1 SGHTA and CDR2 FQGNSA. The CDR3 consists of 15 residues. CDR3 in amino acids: CASSLAGGRRDTQYF. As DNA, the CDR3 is TGTGCCAGCAGCTTAGCGGGAGGGCGTAGAGATACGCAGTATTTT.